What follows is one T cell receptor (beta chain) and its context. The target antigen is unknown. The sample is drawn from a study of Tregs in tolerant kidney transplant recipients. Study observations and caveats: Activated donor B cell expansion appeared to reveal the most relevant donor-specific TCRbeta repertoire. Few patients were studied, so findings need validation in larger groups.

V lost 0 bases, J lost 2 bases, and 9 bases lay in between. The CDR3 is 15 amino acids. Germline V gives CDR1 LNHNV, CDR2 YYDKDF (reference sequence). The data were produced by immunoSEQ multiplex PCR, yet TCRdb's version contains in-frame clones alone and is incomplete. This table has about 240,000 clones, more than 65% appearing once. This receptor was taken from a human donor in good health. Material for sequencing was CD4+ T cells from blood. The chain uses TRBV15 and TRBJ2-3; a weak D match, TRBD2 (6 bases). CDR3 amino acids: CATSREPSVTDTQYF. CDR3 coding DNA: TGTGCCACCAGCAGAGAGCCTAGCGTCACAGATACGCAGTATTTT.